This T cell receptor (beta chain) was obtained from a study of cytomegalovirus exposure and HLA in healthy donors (dated by TCRdb to 2016 to 2017). Study-wide context: An earlier analysis of about 560 of the donors reported approximately 280 Gb of sequence data and about 120 million unique TCR beta sequences obtained from around 170 million T cells. An early release that covered 500 to 800 HLA-typed donors contained approximately 300 gigabases of sequencing data and 80 million or so unique TCR sequences. Of the approximately 400 genotyped donors, around 81% fell in the genetic ancestry cluster associated with self-reported Caucasian donors. The study aimed to test whether cataloging public T cell receptors could reveal signatures of past pathogen exposure. The T cell repertoires of 666 subjects were profiled by immunosequencing and related to cytomegalovirus serostatus. Besides the first cohort of roughly 640 subjects, a separate validation cohort made up of 120 or so different subjects was used. To predict cytomegalovirus infection status, the study combined high-throughput TCR immunosequencing, statistical association of individual TCRs with disease status, and machine learning. To study patterns of TCR occurrence, a later analysis re-analyzed previously published TCR beta repertoires from 500 to 850 donors and added high-resolution HLA genotyping. Rather than drawing on any new phenotypic data, the later analysis identified candidate immune exposures from TCR beta sequences and the way those sequences occurred across donors. An earlier analysis of several hundred of the donors used high-throughput TCR beta sequencing to judge whether each TCR beta V gene segment behaved as functional or pseudogenic. Alongside the repertoire data, information on donor age, sex, ethnicity and CMV serostatus was compiled. A later genetic analysis used genome-wide SNP genotypes for about 60% of the roughly 670 donors, treating that subset as a discovery cohort. Every repertoire in the discovery cohort had been generated on one and the same sequencing platform. HLA typing covered class I and class II loci at four-digit resolution. The number of typed donors differed by locus: about 629-630 for A, B, C, DRB1 and DQB1; approximately 520 for DQA1; roughly 600 for DPA1; and approximately 450 for DPB1. Five DR-DQ haplotypes were treated as single units for association and clustering because of strong linkage in the cohort. Among about 360 genotyped donors of the cohort, an average of 235,054 unique TCR beta nucleotide sequences were sequenced per donor, around 18% of them non-productive. Results the study describes overall, beyond this receptor: Roughly uniform sequencing depth across donors was assumed in presence/absence analyses, although this assumption may not hold. A cluster of highly shared sequence variants was judged likely to represent a technical artifact of the sequencing pipeline. The study gave a list of about 150 TCR beta chains associated with cytomegalovirus. According to the authors, the approach could potentially be generalized to other disease states and immunological phenotypes. In a later analysis, most CMV-associated TCR beta chains were found to appear HLA-restricted, with HLA associations seemingly driven largely by CMV exposure. In this cohort, only TCR beta chains were sequenced, and detectable features were limited by the absence of alpha or paired-chain data. Because HLA typing was missing for some donors at each locus, association tests included only the typed subset. Because counts were too low, about 18 rarely observed V segments, including chromosome 9 orphons, were excluded from the earlier analysis of a few hundred of the donors. According to a later genetic analysis, donors in an Asian-associated ancestry cluster had fewer N-insertions in productive TCRs than the approximately 630-donor mean. The only immune exposure information available for the cohort was CMV serostatus. Linkage disequilibrium might explain the correlated functional status among segregating V segments, but an unknown experimental factor could not be ruled out. In vitro tests confirmed that a few of the cytomegalovirus-associated TCR beta chains recognize cytomegalovirus antigens. Specific HLA alleles were associated with roughly 16,000 TCR beta sequences at a false discovery rate of 0.05 in a later analysis. Compared with equally common non-associated chains, HLA-associated TCR beta chains in a later analysis were more clonally expanded and had lower generation probabilities. The classifier was reported to diagnose cytomegalovirus status with high specificity and sensitivity in both the original and validation cohorts. According to a later analysis, TCR association rates differed among HLA loci, with DRB1 alleles showing the most associated TCRs and HLA-C alleles showing the fewest. An association between a missense DCLRE1C variant and V-gene and J-gene trimming of TCR beta chains was found in a later genetic analysis and replicated in an independent cohort. According to a later analysis, parvovirus B19, influenza, CMV and Epstein-Barr virus appeared linked to several top co-occurrence clusters. Assigning TCR associations to individual alleles was difficult when HLA alleles, especially DR and DQ, strongly co-occurred. An earlier analysis of approximately 570 of the donors showed that most TCR beta V segments appeared in productive rearrangements either about 87% or about 30% of the time, which broadly matched IMGT annotations. Across donors, most TCR sequences were observed very rarely, whereas some public TCRs were present in many individuals. A further reported finding was that TCR beta sequences accurately predicted the HLA-A and HLA-B alleles for most subjects in the first cohort.

Comments on this clone: Its antigen specificity is not known. Base qualities are not at hand, and no much larger clone is one base apart.

The method was the immunoSEQ multiplex PCR assay. The multiplex PCR relied on a mix of 60 forward primers for TCR Vbeta segments and 13 reverse primers for TCR Jbeta segments. The CDR3 region of rearranged TCR beta genes was amplified from genomic DNA with a multiplex PCR assay. The Illumina HiSeq System was used to sequence the amplified TCR beta libraries as 87-base-pair reads. Per the source publication's procedure: A later analysis tallied roughly 78 million unique TCR beta chains across the 700 or so repertoires, and about 12 million of those chains were shared by two or more donors. Raw reads were error-corrected and collapsed into unique sequences with a nearest-neighbor algorithm that merged closely related sequences to remove PCR and sequencing errors. Alignment of CDR3 sequences to IMGT reference sequences was used to assign V, D and J gene segments. For a sequence to be retained, a match of at least six nucleotides was required to both a V gene segment and a J gene segment. A rearrangement was called productive if the CDR3 had no stop codons and remained in frame with V and J, and every other rearrangement was called non-productive. CDR3 was defined according to IMGT convention as the region running from the second conserved V-encoded cysteine to the conserved J-encoded phenylalanine. The earlier analysis of approximately 500 of the donors excluded sequences that lacked an unambiguous match to a single V gene segment. An earlier analysis of 550 to 650 of the donors classified V segments as functional when productive rearrangements were above 56.7% and as segregating when the standard deviation between donors was above 5%. A statistical classification framework was developed to diagnose cytomegalovirus status using the catalog of TCR beta chain sequences. In a later analysis, V and J genes were assigned by comparing TCR nucleotide sequences against IMGT/GENE-DB human TR gene sequences. The TCRdist pipeline was used in a later analysis to assign CDR3 sequences and most-parsimonious VDJ recombination scenarios. In a later analysis, each TCR beta chain was defined by its CDR3 amino acid sequence together with its V-gene family, and reads lacking a unique V-gene family were excluded. A later analysis removed 600 or so highly shared, low-generation-probability nucleotide sequences to deal with suspected cross-contamination and a sequencing artifact. A later analysis calculated a clonal expansion index for each public chain from normalized within-repertoire ranks of inferred template counts. Generation probabilities in a later analysis came from a VDJ recombination model fitted to out-of-frame rearrangements, and those results were checked against IGoR. A later analysis scored TCR-TCR, TCR-HLA and TCR-CMV co-occurrence with hypergeometric tests, applying a repertoire-size bias correction to TCR pairs. False discovery rates were estimated in a later analysis by permuting HLA or CMV assignments 20 times. In a later analysis, co-occurring TCRs were grouped with DBSCAN, and TCRdist sequence similarity was added when clustering was performed within HLA-allele-positive subsets. Co-occurrence clustering excluded repertoires with fewer than 30,000 or more than 120,000 public chains, plus five with anomalous nucleotide sharing. Drawn from immuneACCESS, this table holds only the in-frame rearrangements with V and J called that TCRdb kept. Clones are partly lost; checked studies trace under half to an unresolved V gene and leave the rest unexplained. V, J and clone size are taken as reported in that table, and D and trimming were inferred from the DNA itself. The sample data list about 170,000 clones, and roughly 82% of these were observed just once. Approximately 1.4% of the sample goes to the ten largest clones.

In total, just over 650 healthy bone marrow donors made up the cohort. All cohort members were sampled while nominally healthy, although unrecorded immune exposures were likely present. The donor tested CMV seropositive, placing the donor among the 289 seropositive members of the cohort. A peripheral blood sample was provided by each donor, and peripheral blood mononuclear cells were used for TCR beta sequencing. Genomic DNA was extracted from the blood cell samples with the Qiagen DNeasy Blood Extraction Kit. Input material: PBMCs. The receptor was isolated from a girl aged 10 to 17 in good health and CMV-seropositive.

This receptor has the CDR3 CASSVGGTNTDTQYF. Here is the DNA: TGTGCCAGCAGCGTAGGAGGGACTAACACAGATACGCAGTATTTT. This receptor chain uses TRBV9 and TRBJ2-3; TRBD2 aligns with 7 central bases. Reading from cysteine to phenylalanine, the CDR3 counts 15 amino acids. CDR3 DNA only is kept here, 45 bases in frame from base 1. V loses 0 bases at its end and J loses 2 bases; junction bases beyond the gene matches: 3. CDR1 and CDR2 (SGDLS, YYNGEE) derive from the germline V gene.